This T cell receptor beta chain was sequenced in a study of blood T cell repertoires in COVID-19 (dated by TCRdb to 2020 to 2022). As for the study more broadly: Samples covering the acute and convalescent phases of COVID-19 were provided by collaborators in the United States, Italy and Spain. The dataset comprised deeply sampled blood TCRbeta repertoires from subjects exposed to, actively infected with, or recovered from COVID-19. The material from the prospective study consisted of cDNA or gDNA derived from T cells, B-cell-depleted T cells, or PBMCs. Sample metadata almost always included a de-identified subject ID, COVID-19 status, age in years and sex. HLA class I and class II types, where available, came from metadata supplied by the sample provider rather than from assay-based typing. The samples were drawn from the first 160 participants of the ongoing ImmuneRACE study and from some 1,300 subjects provided by 6 global collaborators. A freely available public database, intended as a resource for researchers studying the immune response to SARS-CoV-2, is where the repertoires were released. The research as a whole found: The quantity of clinical and demographic metadata differed by source and by participant and was supplied without curation.

On this clone: Its antigen target is currently unknown. No qualities accompany the bases; no much larger clone lies one base away.

The immunoSEQ Assay, a bias-controlled multiplex PCR, was used to amplify TCRbeta CDR3 regions from genomic DNA. The original pipeline was this. The number of nucleated cells in each sample was estimated by amplification of reference gene primers within the assay. To quantify the absolute abundance of each unique TCRbeta CDR3 rearrangement, sequence reads were collapsed and filtered. For each sample, productive Simpson clonality was calculated by taking the square root of Simpson's diversity index across productive rearrangements. TCRdb obtained this table from immuneACCESS and retained in-frame rearrangements with V and J assigned. These tables miss some clones; where compared with another copy, unresolved V genes account for less than half of the shortfall, and the remainder is unexplained. Clone size and the V and J calls come from that table; the DNA yielded D and trimming. This sample is represented by some 83,000 clones; roughly 78% of them were singletons. The ten largest clonotypes hold 21% of the sample.

Collaborating institutions collected whole blood in K2EDTA tubes following their own protocols. For TCRbeta analysis, collaborators shipped samples as frozen whole blood, isolated PBMCs, or DNA extracted from either of those sample types. This TCR was sampled from a human donor in a cohort sampled during active COVID-19. Sequenced sample: peripheral blood.

The DNA reads as follows: TGTGCCAGCAGTTCCGGAGAACTCTATGGCTACACCTTC. This codes for CASSSGELYGYTF. The chain uses TRBV12-3 or TRBV12-4 and TRBJ1-2, with the D segment identity uncertain. V lost 4 bases and J lost 4 bases; the stretch between them is 10 bases long. The CDR3 holds 13 amino acids from the cysteine to the phenylalanine. The read is trimmed to its CDR3 DNA, 39 bases read in frame from base 1.